This note documents a single T cell receptor (beta chain) sequence. CDR3 size: 15 residues. Germline V CDR1 and CDR2: KGHSH, LQKENI. V shed 3 bases and J shed 6 bases, with 17 bases lying between them. The data are from a study of blood T cell repertoires in COVID-19. As for the study in general: Material from acute and convalescent COVID-19 was sourced from the United States, Italy and Spain. From T cells, B-cell-depleted T cells, or PBMCs came the material, which was cDNA or gDNA.

Under the authors' procedure: Amplification of reference gene primers provided the estimated nucleated cell counts. Using immunoSEQ multiplex PCR, the repertoire was profiled, and TCRdb retains in-frame clones only, with some absent. V, J and clone size reflect that table, while D and trimming were determined from the DNA. The profile covers more than 10,000 clones, with 73% appearing a single time and 30% to 35% taken by the ten largest. The gene calls are TRBV18 and TRBJ1-2, with a tentative D call TRBD1 (5 bases). The source of this sequence is a human donor in a cohort sampled during active COVID-19. Sequenced sample: peripheral blood. CDR3 sequence reads: CASSPPAQGRDGYTF. As DNA, the CDR3 is TGTGCCAGCTCACCCCCCGCCCAGGGCAGGGATGGCTACACCTTC. Full variable domain (remainder filled in from reference TRBV18 and TRBJ1-2): NAGVMQNPRHLVRRRGQEARLRCSPMKGHSHVYWYRQLPEEGLKFMVYLQKENIIDESGMPKERFSAEFPKEGPSILRIQQVVRGDSAAYFCASSPPAQGRDGYTFGSGTRLTVV.